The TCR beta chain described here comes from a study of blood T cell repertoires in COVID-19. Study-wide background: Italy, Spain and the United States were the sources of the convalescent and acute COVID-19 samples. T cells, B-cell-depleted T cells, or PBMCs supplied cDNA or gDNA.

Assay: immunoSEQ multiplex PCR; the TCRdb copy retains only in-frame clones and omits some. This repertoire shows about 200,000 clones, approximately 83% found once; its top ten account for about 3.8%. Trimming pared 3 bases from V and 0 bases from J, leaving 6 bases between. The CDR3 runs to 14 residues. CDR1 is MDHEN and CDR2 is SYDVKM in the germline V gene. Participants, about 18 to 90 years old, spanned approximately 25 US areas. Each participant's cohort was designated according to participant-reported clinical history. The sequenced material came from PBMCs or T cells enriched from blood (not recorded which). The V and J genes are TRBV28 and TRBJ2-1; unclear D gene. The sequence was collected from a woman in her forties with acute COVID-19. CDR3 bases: TGTGCCAGCAGTTTGCCGGGCTCCTACAATGAGCAGTTCTTC. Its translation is CASSLPGSYNEQFF.